This passage covers 14 T cell receptor beta chains from one sample sequenced in a study of graft-versus-host responses after intestinal transplantation. The protocol was immunoSEQ multiplex PCR, while the TCRdb copy is restricted to in-frame clones and leaves out a portion. This sample yields around 35,000 clones, of which around 90% are seen a single time; 18% belongs to the top ten. The starting material, graft tissue, was processed to release intraepithelial and lamina propria lymphocytes. Sequencing was performed on ileum tissue, taken about 28 weeks after intestinal transplant. The receptors shown here come from a human patient who received an intestinal transplant, so some T cells may come from the graft donor.

The chain employs TRBV9 and TRBJ2-2; TRBD1 might be the D (5 bases). The V gene lost 0 bases and the J gene lost 6 bases, with 15 bases spanning the gap. CDR3 length: 16 residues. Germline V gene lookup returns CDR1 SGDLS and CDR2 YYNGEE. The CDR3 DNA sequence: TGTGCCAGCAGCGTAGGCAGGGTCCCAGTAGCCGGGGAGCTGTTTTTT. It translates to CASSVGRVPVAGELFF.

The chain joins TRBV4-2 to TRBJ2-1; D is undetermined. The CDR3 covers 12 residues. The germline gives CDR1 LGHNA, CDR2 YNFKEQ. V lost 3 bases and J 10 bases, leaving 10 bases between the germline ends. The CDR3 region is CASSQNRREQFF. The CDR3 DNA reads TGTGCCAGCAGCCAGAATAGACGGGAGCAGTTCTTC.

This clone was seen a single time. The chain recombines TRBV14 with TRBJ2-7; weak D call: TRBD1 (5 bases). Germline assignment: CDR1 SGHDN and CDR2 FVKESK. This CDR3 comprises 17 residues. V shed 0 bases and J shed 3 bases, with 18 bases lying between them. Here the CDR3 reads CASSQDQGLRTVYEQYF. DNA of the CDR3: TGTGCCAGCAGCCAAGATCAGGGATTACGCACGGTCTACGAGCAGTACTTC.

This chain connects TRBV7-2 to TRBJ1-2; no firm D call. The germline gives CDR1 SGHTA, CDR2 FQGNSA. V lost 2 bases to trimming and J lost 6 bases, with 10 bases between them. CDR3 length equals 13 residues. CDR3 region: CASSLQGYDGYTF. The CDR3 region has the DNA TGTGCCAGCAGCTTACAAGGGTACGATGGCTACACCTTC.

The gene calls are TRBV5-6 and TRBJ2-7; 8 bases are shared with TRBD1. CDR1 and CDR2 (germline): SGHDT, YYEEEE. The V segment lost 3 bases and the J segment 2 bases; nucleotides outside the gene matches: 4. There are 14 residues in the CDR3. The CDR3 region is CASSSRQGTYEQYF. Here the CDR3 DNA reads TGTGCCAGCAGCTCCCGACAGGGGACCTACGAGCAGTACTTC.

The chain joins TRBV11-3 to TRBJ2-1, with 8 bases identical to TRBD2. Germline CDR1 and CDR2: SGHNT and YENEEA. J was trimmed by 0 bases and V by 0 bases; bases with no gene match: 7. This CDR3 is 18 amino acids long. The CDR3 DNA follows: TGTGCCAGCAGCTTAGATCAGGGAGCGGGGGCCTCCTACAATGAGCAGTTCTTC. This translates into CASSLDQGAGASYNEQFF.

As concerns this clone: Other DNA sequences in the same sample also yield this CDR3. V usage is TRBV2 and J usage is TRBJ1-2; D is ambiguous. V dropped 4 bases and J dropped 4 bases, with 7 bases sitting between them. Germline V gives CDR1 SNHLY, CDR2 FYNNEI. This CDR3 contains 12 residues. The CDR3 reads CASSGQSYGYTF. The CDR3 region has the DNA TGTGCCAGCAGTGGGCAAAGCTATGGCTACACCTTC. The full variable domain, with the rest looked up from reference TRBV2 and TRBJ1-2, is EPEVTQTPSHQVTQMGQEVILRCVPISNHLYFYWYRQILGQKVEFLVSFYNNEISEKSEIFDDQFSVERPDGSNFTLKIRSTKLEDSAMYFCASSGQSYGYTFGSGTRLTVV.

J is TRBJ1-1 and V is TRBV4-1; perhaps TRBD1 as D (6 bases). V dropped 4 bases and J dropped 4 bases, with 16 bases sitting between them. Germline V gives CDR1 MGHRA, CDR2 YSYEKL. This CDR3 is built from 15 residues. The CDR3: CASSLRGGGATEAFF. The DNA for the CDR3 is TGCGCCAGCAGCCTCCGGGGGGGCGGGGCCACTGAAGCTTTCTTT.

The genes are TRBV6-1 and TRBJ1-2; 12 nucleotides match TRBD1. Germline CDR1 and CDR2: MNHNS and SASEGT. The CDR3 contains 15 residues. V gave up 4 bases and J gave up 6 bases; unmatched junction bases: 6. The CDR3 nucleotides read TGTGCCAGCAGTGGAACGGGACAGGGGGCGCATGGCTACACCTTC. Protein product: CASSGTGQGAHGYTF.

This clone was recorded only once. The V gene is TRBV5-1, the J gene TRBJ2-5, with a weak D call TRBD2 (6 bases). Germline CDR1 reads SGHRS; CDR2 reads YFSETQ. The CDR3 has 16 amino acids. V was clipped by 0 bases and J by 5 bases, with 17 bases between them. The CDR3 DNA sequence: TGCGCCAGCAGCTTGGACCCTGAAAGGGCGGGGGAGACCCAGTACTTC. Amino acids: CASSLDPERAGETQYF.

The rearrangement uses TRBV4-2 and TRBJ2-7; D not resolved. The CDR3 consists of 15 residues. Trimming shortened V by 6 bases and J by 0 bases, and 15 bases separated the two germline ends. From germline, CDR1 is LGHNA and CDR2 YNFKEQ. CDR3 DNA sequence: TGTGCCAGCAGACCCTACTACGCGCCCTCCTACGAGCAGTACTTC. Its protein product is CASRPYYAPSYEQYF.

The chain couples TRBV4-1 to TRBJ2-3, with D perhaps matching TRBD2 (6 bases). Germline V CDR1 and CDR2: MGHRA, YSYEKL. The CDR3 extends over 16 amino acids. The V end was cut by 1 base, the J end by 1 base, with 12 bases between. The CDR3 sequence is CASSQAPTRGTDTQYF. For the CDR3, the DNA is TGCGCCAGCAGCCAAGCCCCGACTAGGGGCACAGATACGCAGTATTTT.

The gene calls are TRBV7-9 and TRBJ2-3, with D perhaps TRBD1 or TRBD2 (6 bases each). The germline V gene has CDR1 SEHNR and CDR2 FQNEAQ (reference sequence). The CDR3 has 16 amino acids. The ends were cut back, 4 bases at V and 1 base at J, with 15 bases in the middle. CDR3 amino acids: CASSSVMRGGTDTQYF. The CDR3 DNA reads TGTGCCAGCAGCTCCGTCATGAGGGGGGGCACAGATACGCAGTATTTT.

The J gene is TRBJ2-5, the V gene TRBV5-1; 9 positions agree with TRBD1. This CDR3 is 16 amino acids long. Germline values: CDR1 SGHRS, CDR2 YFSETQ. V lost 0 bases and J lost 4; bases outside the gene matches: 7. The CDR3 loop is CASSLGDRVSGETQYF. In DNA, the CDR3 is TGCGCCAGCAGCTTGGGGGACAGGGTAAGCGGAGAGACCCAGTACTTC. The whole variable domain, remainder taken from reference TRBV5-1 and TRBJ2-5, is KAGVTQTPRYLIKTRGQQVTLSCSPISGHRSVSWYQQTPGQGLQFLFEYFSETQRNKGNFPGRFSGRQFSNSRSEMNVSTLELGDSALYLCASSLGDRVSGETQYFGPGTRLLVL.